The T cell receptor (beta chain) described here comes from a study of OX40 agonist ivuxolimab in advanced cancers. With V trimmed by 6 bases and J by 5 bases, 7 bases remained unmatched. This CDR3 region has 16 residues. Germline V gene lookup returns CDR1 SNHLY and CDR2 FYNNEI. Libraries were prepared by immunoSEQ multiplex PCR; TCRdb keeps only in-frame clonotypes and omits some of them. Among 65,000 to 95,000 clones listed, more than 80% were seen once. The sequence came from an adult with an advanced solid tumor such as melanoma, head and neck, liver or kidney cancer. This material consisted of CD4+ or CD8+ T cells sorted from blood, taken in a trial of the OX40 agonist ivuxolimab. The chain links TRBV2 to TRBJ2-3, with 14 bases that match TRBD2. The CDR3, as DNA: TGTGCCAGCAGGGGGGGACTAGCGGGAGAGGGAGATACGCAGTATTTT. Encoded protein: CASRGGLAGEGDTQYF. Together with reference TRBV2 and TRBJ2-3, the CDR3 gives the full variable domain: EPEVTQTPSHQVTQMGQEVILRCVPISNHLYFYWYRQILGQKVEFLVSFYNNEISEKSEIFDDQFSVERPDGSNFTLKIRSTKLEDSAMYFCASRGGLAGEGDTQYFGPGTRLTVL.